This T cell receptor beta chain appears in the sequencing data of a study of blood T cell repertoires in COVID-19. Study context: From the United States, Italy and Spain came samples of acute and convalescent COVID-19. Sample material is recorded as cDNA or gDNA derived from T cells, B-cell-depleted T cells, or PBMCs.

The authors' processing: Quantification of nucleated cells was approximated via reference gene primer amplification. Sequencing was performed with immunoSEQ multiplex PCR; in TCRdb, only in-frame clones are kept and a portion is missing. V, J and clone size are those of that table, while D and trimming were read from the DNA. The data show about 220,000 clones, with approximately 84% seen just once and around 2.7% held by the top ten. This TCR was recovered from a woman aged 25-40 years who had recovered from COVID-19. Specimen: peripheral blood.

CDR3: CAISESTVNTEAFF. The CDR3 region has the DNA TGTGCCATCAGTGAGTCAACGGTGAACACTGAAGCTTTCTTT. This sequence joins TRBV10-3 and TRBJ1-1; D unresolved. The CDR3 length is 14 residues. CDR1 and CDR2 (germline): ENHRY, SYGVKD. The V end was cut by 0 bases, the J end by 0 bases, with 5 bases between.